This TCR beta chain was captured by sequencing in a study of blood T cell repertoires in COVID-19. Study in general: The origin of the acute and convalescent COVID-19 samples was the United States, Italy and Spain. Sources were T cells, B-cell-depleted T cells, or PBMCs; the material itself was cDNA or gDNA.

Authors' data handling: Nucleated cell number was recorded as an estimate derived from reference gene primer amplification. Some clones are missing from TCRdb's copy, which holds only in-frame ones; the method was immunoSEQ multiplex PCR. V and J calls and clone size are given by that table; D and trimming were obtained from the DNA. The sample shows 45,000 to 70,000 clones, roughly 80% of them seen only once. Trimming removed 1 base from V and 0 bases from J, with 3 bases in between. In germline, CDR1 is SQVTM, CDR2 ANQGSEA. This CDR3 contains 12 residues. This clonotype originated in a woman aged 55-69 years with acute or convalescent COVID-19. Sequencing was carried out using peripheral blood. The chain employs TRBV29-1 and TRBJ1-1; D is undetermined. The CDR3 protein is CSVEAMNTEAFF. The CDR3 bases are TGCAGCGTTGAAGCCATGAACACTGAAGCTTTCTTT.